These T cell receptor beta chains were read from a single sample in a study of blood T cell repertoires in COVID-19. The table came from immunoSEQ multiplex PCR; TCRdb's copy has only in-frame clones and leaves some out. Of some 180,000 clones listed, about 80% were seen once; the top ten hold roughly 14%. The sequenced material came from PBMCs or T cells enriched from blood (not recorded which). The receptors derive from a man aged 55 to 70 who had been exposed to COVID-19. CDR3s include the opening cysteine and the closing phenylalanine or tryptophan. The order of the fields is D gene, V gene, J gene, clone size, CDR3 DNA, CDR3 protein. D genes are given only for firm matches. Clone size is stated in some rows and not others, as once, few, many or a class when expanded.

TRBD2,TRBV11-2,TRBJ2-3,NA,TGTGCCAGCAGCTTTAGAGCGGGAGGGCCGTATACGCAGTATTTT,CASSFRAGGPYTQYF
TRBD1,TRBV30,TRBJ1-2,NA,TGTGCCTGGAGTGTAATGGGGGACAGGGCTGGCTACACCTTC,CAWSVMGDRAGYTF
TRBD1,TRBV4-3,TRBJ2-2,NA,TGCGCCAGCAGCCTCTCAGTAACCGGGACAGGGTTCGGGGAGCTGTTTTTT,CASSLSVTGTGFGELFF
TRBD2,TRBV5-1,TRBJ2-2,NA,TGCGCCAGCAGCCCGCTGGGTAGCGGGAGGACCGGGGAGCTGTTTTTT,CASSPLGSGRTGELFF
TRBD1,TRBV30,TRBJ1-2,NA,TGTGCCTGGAAATTCGGACAGGGCTTTTGGTATGGCTACACCTTC,CAWKFGQGFWYGYTF
NA,TRBV28,TRBJ1-2,NA,TGTGCCAGCAGCCGACGGGGGGTTGGCTATGGCTACACCTTC,CASSRRGVGYGYTF
TRBD2,TRBV19,TRBJ2-1,NA,TGTGCCAGTAGTCTAGCGGGAGGATACAATGAGCAGTTCTTC,CASSLAGGYNEQFF
TRBD2,TRBV5-1,TRBJ2-2,once,TGCGCCAGCGTTCTAGCGGGAAGGGGGACCGGGGAGCTGTTTTTT,CASVLAGRGTGELFF
TRBD2,TRBV27,TRBJ2-3,NA,TGTGCCAGCAGCCCACTCCGGCCGGGCGGGAGGAAAGATACGCAGTATTTT,CASSPLRPGGRKDTQYF
TRBD1,TRBV2,TRBJ2-7,few,TGTGCCAGCAAAAGACAGGGACACGAGCAGTACTTC,CASKRQGHEQYF
TRBD2,TRBV19,TRBJ2-3,medium-sized,TGTGCCACCCGACTAGCTGGGGATACGCAGTATTTT,CATRLAGDTQYF
NA,TRBV5-8,TRBJ1-5,once,TGTGCCAGCAGCAGGCAGATCGGGGGAAATCAGCCCCAGCATTTT,CASSRQIGGNQPQHF
NA,TRBV19,TRBJ2-1,NA,TGTGCCAGTAGTTACCCGGAGGCTTACAATGAGCAGTTCTTC,CASSYPEAYNEQFF
NA,TRBV18,TRBJ2-4,NA,TGTGCCAGCTCACCAAGGTCACAGGAAAACATTCAGTACTTC,CASSPRSQENIQYF
NA,TRBV30,TRBJ1-2,NA,TGTGCCTGGAGTGTATCGGTGGGGCAGGGAGGTGTCTACACCTTC,CAWSVSVGQGGVYTF
TRBD1,TRBV18,TRBJ1-1,few,TGTGCCAGCTCACCTCGACAGGGTATCGACACTGAAGCTTTCTTT,CASSPRQGIDTEAFF
TRBD1,TRBV18,TRBJ1-2,once,TGTGCCAGCTCACCACTGGACAGGGATGGCTACACCTTC,CASSPLDRDGYTF
NA,TRBV7-9,TRBJ1-6,NA,TGTGCCAGCAGCCCCGGAGGGGATTCACCCCTCCACTTT,CASSPGGDSPLHF
TRBD1,TRBV7-2,TRBJ1-2,NA,TGTGCCAGCAGCTTTTCTCCGGGACAGGGAGGTGGCTACACCTTC,CASSFSPGQGGGYTF
TRBD1,TRBV24-1,TRBJ2-2,once,TGTGCCACCAGTGATCTGACAGGGGGTCGGACCGGGGAGCTGTTTTTT,CATSDLTGGRTGELFF
NA,TRBV19,TRBJ2-6,NA,TGTGCCAGTAGTATAGGTGCAGGCTCTGGGGCCAACGTCCTGACTTTC,CASSIGAGSGANVLTF
NA,TRBV27,TRBJ2-5,NA,TGTGCCAGCAGTTTCCTAGGTCAAGAGACCCAGTACTTC,CASSFLGQETQYF
TRBD2,TRBV5-5,TRBJ2-2,NA,TGTGCCAGCAGCTTGGGAGCGGGAGGAACCGGGGAGCTGTTTTTT,CASSLGAGGTGELFF
TRBD1,TRBV10-1,TRBJ2-2,NA,TGCGCCAGCAGTGAGTCGCGAGGACAGGACTTCACCGGGGAGCTGTTTTTT,CASSESRGQDFTGELFF
NA,TRBV18,TRBJ2-3,NA,TGTGCCAGCTCACCCCTCGGAGGGGGCGTCGATACGCAGTATTTT,CASSPLGGGVDTQYF
NA,TRBV2,TRBJ1-3,NA,TGTGCCAGCAGTGTAGGGGCTGGAAACACCATATATTTT,CASSVGAGNTIYF
TRBD1,TRBV11-2,TRBJ2-7,NA,TGTGCCAGCAGATTAGCCGAGGACAGGGGGCAGGACGAGCAGTACTTC,CASRLAEDRGQDEQYF
NA,TRBV12-3/TRBV12-4,TRBJ1-2,NA,TGTGCCAGCAGTTCCACCGGACAGTCTGGCTACACCTTC,CASSSTGQSGYTF
NA,TRBV28,TRBJ1-6,once,TGTGCCAGCAGCCCCTCCGAGCGCTATAATTCACCCCTCCACTTT,CASSPSERYNSPLHF
NA,TRBV6-5,TRBJ1-6,NA,TGTGCCGGCAGGGAGTCTGGGAGCCACTTT,CAGRESGSHF
TRBD1,TRBV23-1,TRBJ2-1,once,TGCGCCAGCAGTCAGCCCGGGACAGGGGGCGTGGATGAGCAGTTCTTC,CASSQPGTGGVDEQFF